This T cell receptor beta chain came from a study of T cell responses to AZD1222 COVID-19 vaccine. Findings of the study overall: There were mostly white British donors and more females than males, and clonal diversity was possibly underestimated.

Profiled with immunoSEQ multiplex PCR; TCRdb holds only in-frame clones, not every one. The top ten clones hold around 4% of a sample with around 200,000 clones, approximately 95% of them seen once. Trimming cost V 3 bases and J 4 bases, with 10 bases left between them. There are 13 residues in the CDR3. CDR1 KGHSH and CDR2 LQKENI come from the germline V gene. Concerning this clone: Its antigen is as yet unknown. Additional DNA sequences in this sample encode the identical CDR3.

This clonotype originated in an adult in good health. The sequences come from peripheral blood, collected on day 0 of AZD1222 vaccination. The rearrangement links TRBV18 to TRBJ2-7; TRBD1 is a possible D gene (6 bases). The CDR3 DNA follows: TGTGCCAGCTCACCCGGACAGCAGTACGAGCAGTACTTC. Amino acid sequence: CASSPGQQYEQYF. The complete variable domain, with remaining parts taken from reference TRBV18 and TRBJ2-7, reads NAGVMQNPRHLVRRRGQEARLRCSPMKGHSHVYWYRQLPEEGLKFMVYLQKENIIDESGMPKERFSAEFPKEGPSILRIQQVVRGDSAAYFCASSPGQQYEQYFGPGTRLTVT.